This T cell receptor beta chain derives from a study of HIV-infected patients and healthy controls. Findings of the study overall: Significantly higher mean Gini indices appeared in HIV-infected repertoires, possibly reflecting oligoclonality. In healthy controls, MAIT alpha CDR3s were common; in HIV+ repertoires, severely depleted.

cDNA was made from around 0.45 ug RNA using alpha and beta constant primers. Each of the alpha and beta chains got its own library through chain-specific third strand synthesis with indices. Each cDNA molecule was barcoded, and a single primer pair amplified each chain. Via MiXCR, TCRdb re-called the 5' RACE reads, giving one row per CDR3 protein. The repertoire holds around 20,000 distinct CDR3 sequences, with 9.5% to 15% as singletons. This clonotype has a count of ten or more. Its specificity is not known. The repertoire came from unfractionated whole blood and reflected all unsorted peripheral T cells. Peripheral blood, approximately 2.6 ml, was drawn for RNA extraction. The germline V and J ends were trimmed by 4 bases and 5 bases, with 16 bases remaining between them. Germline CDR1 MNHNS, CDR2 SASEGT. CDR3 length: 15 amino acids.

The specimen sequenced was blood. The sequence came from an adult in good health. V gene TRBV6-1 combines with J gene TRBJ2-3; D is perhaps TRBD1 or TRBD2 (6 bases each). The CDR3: CASSVGGLQVDTQYF. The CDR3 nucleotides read TGTGCCAGCAGTGTGGGGGGCCTCCAGGTAGATACGCAGTATTTT.